The entry that follows covers one T cell receptor beta chain sequence. As handled by the study authors: Nucleated cell number was recorded as an estimate derived from reference gene primer amplification. The table came from immunoSEQ multiplex PCR; TCRdb's copy has only in-frame clones and leaves some out. V and J calls plus clone size are reproduced from that table; the DNA served to infer D and trimming. The sample includes 100,000 or so clones, roughly 92% seen only once; the top ten take more than 5%. The sample belongs to a study of blood T cell repertoires in COVID-19. Study information: Samples came from the United States, Italy and Spain, spanning acute and convalescent COVID-19. PBMCs, B-cell-depleted T cells, or T cells provided the cDNA or gDNA that made up the material.

The germline gives CDR1 KGHSH, CDR2 LQKENI. The CDR3 totals 13 residues. V lost 10 bases, J lost 8 bases, and 20 bases lay in between. The receptor comes from a man aged 65 to 85 with acute or convalescent COVID-19. Sequenced: peripheral blood. The chain is built from TRBV18 and TRBJ1-1; D not certain. The CDR3 region is CATIRMEGEEAFF. The CDR3 DNA reads TGTGCCACCATCAGAATGGAGGGAGAGGAAGCTTTCTTT.